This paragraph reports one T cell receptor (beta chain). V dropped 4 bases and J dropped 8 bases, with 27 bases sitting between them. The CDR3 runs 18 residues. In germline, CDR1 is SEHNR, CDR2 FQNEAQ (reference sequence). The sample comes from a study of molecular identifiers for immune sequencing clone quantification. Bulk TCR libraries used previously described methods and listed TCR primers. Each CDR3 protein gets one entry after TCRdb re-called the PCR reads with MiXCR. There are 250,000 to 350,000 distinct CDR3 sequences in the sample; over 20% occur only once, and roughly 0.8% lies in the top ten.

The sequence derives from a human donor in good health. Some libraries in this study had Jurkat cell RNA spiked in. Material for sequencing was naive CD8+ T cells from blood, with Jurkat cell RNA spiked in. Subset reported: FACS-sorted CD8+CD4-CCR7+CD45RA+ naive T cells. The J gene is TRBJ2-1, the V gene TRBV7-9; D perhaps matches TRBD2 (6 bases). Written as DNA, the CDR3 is TGTGCCAGCAGCTCACCTCTTTCGGGAGAGCCTACGTCCGATGAGCAGTTCTTC. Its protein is CASSSPLSGEPTSDEQFF.